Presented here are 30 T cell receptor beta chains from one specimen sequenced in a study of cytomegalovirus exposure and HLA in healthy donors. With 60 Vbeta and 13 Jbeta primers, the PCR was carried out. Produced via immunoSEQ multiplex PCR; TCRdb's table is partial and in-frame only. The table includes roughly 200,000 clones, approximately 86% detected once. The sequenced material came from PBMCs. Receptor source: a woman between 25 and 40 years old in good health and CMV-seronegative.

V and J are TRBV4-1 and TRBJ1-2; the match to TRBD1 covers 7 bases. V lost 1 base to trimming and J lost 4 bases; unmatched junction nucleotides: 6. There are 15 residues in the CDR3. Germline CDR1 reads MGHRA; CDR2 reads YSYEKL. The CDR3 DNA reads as TGCGCCAGCAGCCAAGGGGAGACAGGGAGCTATGGCTACACCTTC. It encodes CASSQGETGSYGYTF.

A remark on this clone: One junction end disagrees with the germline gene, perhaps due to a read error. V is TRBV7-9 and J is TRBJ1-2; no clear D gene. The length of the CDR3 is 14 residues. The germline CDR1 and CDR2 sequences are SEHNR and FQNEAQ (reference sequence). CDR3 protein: CSSSLARENYGYTF. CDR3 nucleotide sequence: TGTTCCAGCAGCTTAGCGAGGGAAAACTATGGCTACACCTTC.

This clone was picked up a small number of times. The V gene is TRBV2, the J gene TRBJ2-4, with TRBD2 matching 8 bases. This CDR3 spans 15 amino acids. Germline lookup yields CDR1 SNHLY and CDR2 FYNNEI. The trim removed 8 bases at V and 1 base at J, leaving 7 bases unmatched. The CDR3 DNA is TGTGCCAGCGGAAGGCCGGGAGGGGCCAAAAACATTCAGTACTTC. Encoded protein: CASGRPGGAKNIQYF.

Here the CDR3 DNA reads TGTGCCTGGAGTGTAGCGGGGGCCTACAATGAGCAGTTCTTC. Its translation is CAWSVAGAYNEQFF. V and J are TRBV30 and TRBJ2-1; 8 positions match TRBD2. This CDR3 region has 14 residues. J gave up 2 bases and V 0 bases, and 0 bases lay outside the gene matches. CDR1 and CDR2 from the germline V gene are GTSNPN and SVGIG (reference sequence).

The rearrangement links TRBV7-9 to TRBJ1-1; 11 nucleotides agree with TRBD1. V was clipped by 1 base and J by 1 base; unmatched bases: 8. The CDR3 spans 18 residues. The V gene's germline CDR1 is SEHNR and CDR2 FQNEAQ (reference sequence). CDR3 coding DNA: TGTGCCAGCAGCTTAGTACTGGGGACAGGGGGGAAGAACACTGAAGCTTTCTTT. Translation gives CASSLVLGTGGKNTEAFF.

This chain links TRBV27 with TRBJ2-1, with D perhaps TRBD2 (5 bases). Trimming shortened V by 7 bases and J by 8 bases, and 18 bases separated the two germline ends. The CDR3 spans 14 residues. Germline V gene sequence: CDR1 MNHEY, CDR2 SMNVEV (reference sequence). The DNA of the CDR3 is TGTGCCAGCACCCAAAGGGCGGTGGGAGATGAGCAGTTCTTC. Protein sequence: CASTQRAVGDEQFF.

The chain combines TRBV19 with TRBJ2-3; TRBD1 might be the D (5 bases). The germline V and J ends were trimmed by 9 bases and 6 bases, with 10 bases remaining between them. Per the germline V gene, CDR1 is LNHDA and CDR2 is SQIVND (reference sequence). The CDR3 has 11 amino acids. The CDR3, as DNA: TGTGCCAGCAGGGATCGGGATACGCAGTATTTT. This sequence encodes CASRDRDTQYF.

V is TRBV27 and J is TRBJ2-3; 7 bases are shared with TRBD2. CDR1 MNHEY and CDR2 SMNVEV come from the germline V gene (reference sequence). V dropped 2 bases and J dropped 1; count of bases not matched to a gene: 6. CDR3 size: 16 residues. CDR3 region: CASSLVGGFGTDTQYF. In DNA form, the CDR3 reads TGTGCCAGCAGTTTAGTCGGGGGGTTCGGCACAGATACGCAGTATTTT.

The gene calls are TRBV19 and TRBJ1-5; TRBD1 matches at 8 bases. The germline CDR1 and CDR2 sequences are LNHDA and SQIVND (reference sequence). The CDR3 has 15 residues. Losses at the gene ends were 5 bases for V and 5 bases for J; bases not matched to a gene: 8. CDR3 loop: CASSREGQGYQPQHF. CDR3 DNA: TGTGCCAGTAGTCGCGAAGGACAGGGCTATCAGCCCCAGCATTTT.

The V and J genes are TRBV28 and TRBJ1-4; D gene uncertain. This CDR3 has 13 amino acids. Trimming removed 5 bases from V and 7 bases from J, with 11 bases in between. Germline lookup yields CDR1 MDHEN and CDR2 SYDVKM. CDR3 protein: CASSVVNGEKLFF. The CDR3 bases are TGTGCCAGCAGTGTGGTGAACGGTGAAAAACTGTTTTTT.

The DNA for the CDR3 is TGTGCCAGCAGCTCCCCCGACGCAGGGGAAAACTATGGCTACACCTTC. Protein product: CASSSPDAGENYGYTF. The chain joins TRBV7-9 to TRBJ1-2, with D tentatively TRBD1 (6 bases). Per germline, CDR1 SEHNR and CDR2 FQNEAQ (reference sequence). This CDR3 is built from 16 residues. The germline V and J ends were trimmed by 4 bases and 2 bases, with 17 bases remaining between them. The entire variable domain, with the rest obtained from reference TRBV7-9 and TRBJ1-2, is as follows: DTGVSQNPRHKITKRGQNVTFRCDPISEHNRLYWYRQTLGQGPEFLTYFQNEAQLEKSRLLSDRFSAERPKGSFSTLEIQRTEQGDSAMYLCASSSPDAGENYGYTFGSGTRLTVV.

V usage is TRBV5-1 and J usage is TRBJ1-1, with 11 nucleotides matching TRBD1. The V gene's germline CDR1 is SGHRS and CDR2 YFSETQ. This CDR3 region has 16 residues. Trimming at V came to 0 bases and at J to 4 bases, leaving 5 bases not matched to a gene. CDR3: CASSLVPGTGGTEAFF. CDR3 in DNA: TGCGCCAGCAGCTTGGTTCCCGGGACAGGGGGCACTGAAGCTTTCTTT.

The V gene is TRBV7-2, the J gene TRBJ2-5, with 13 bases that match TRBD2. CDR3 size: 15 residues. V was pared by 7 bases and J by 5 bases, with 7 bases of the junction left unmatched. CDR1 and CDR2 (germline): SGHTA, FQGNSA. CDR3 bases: TGTGCCAGCACCCGGACTAGCGGGAGAAGGGAGACCCAGTACTTC. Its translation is CASTRTSGRRETQYF.

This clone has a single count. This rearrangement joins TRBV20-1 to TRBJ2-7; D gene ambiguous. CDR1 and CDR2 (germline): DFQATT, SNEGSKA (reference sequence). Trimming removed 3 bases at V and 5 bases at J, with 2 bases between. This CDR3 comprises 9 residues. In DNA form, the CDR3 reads TGCAGTGCTAGTAACGAGCAGTACTTC. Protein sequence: CSASNEQYF.

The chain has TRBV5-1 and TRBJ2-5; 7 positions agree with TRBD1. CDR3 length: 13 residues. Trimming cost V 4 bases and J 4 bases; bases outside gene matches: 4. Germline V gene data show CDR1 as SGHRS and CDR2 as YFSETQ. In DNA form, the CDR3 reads TGCGCCAGCAGCGGGGGACAGCTAGAGACCCAGTACTTC. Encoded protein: CASSGGQLETQYF.

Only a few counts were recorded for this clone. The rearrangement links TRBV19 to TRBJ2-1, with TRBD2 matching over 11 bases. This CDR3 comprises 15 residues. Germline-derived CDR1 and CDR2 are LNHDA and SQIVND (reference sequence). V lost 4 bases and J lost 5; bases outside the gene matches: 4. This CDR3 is CASSTTSGGHNEQFF. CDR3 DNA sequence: TGTGCCAGTAGTACCACTAGCGGGGGTCACAATGAGCAGTTCTTC.

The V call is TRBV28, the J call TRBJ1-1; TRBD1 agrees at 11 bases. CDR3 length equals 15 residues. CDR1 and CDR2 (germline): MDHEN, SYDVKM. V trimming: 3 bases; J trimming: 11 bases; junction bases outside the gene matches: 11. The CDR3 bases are TGTGCCAGCAGTTTCCTTGGGACAGGGGGTAGGAAGGCTTTCTTT. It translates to CASSFLGTGGRKAFF.

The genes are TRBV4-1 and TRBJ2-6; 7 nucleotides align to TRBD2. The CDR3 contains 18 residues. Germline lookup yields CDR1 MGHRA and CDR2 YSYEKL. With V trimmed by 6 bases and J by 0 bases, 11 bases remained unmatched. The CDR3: CASSRLAAIPSGANVLTF. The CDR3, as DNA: TGCGCCAGCAGTCGACTAGCAGCTATACCCTCTGGGGCCAACGTCCTGACTTTC.

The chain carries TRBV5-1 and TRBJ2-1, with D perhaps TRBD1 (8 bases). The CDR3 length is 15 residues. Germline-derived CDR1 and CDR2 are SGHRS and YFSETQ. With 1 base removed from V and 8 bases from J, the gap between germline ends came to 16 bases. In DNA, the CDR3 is TGCGCCAGCAGCTTGTTTTCAACAGGGGGGGATGAGCAGTTCTTC. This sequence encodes CASSLFSTGGDEQFF. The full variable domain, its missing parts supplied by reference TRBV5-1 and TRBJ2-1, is KAGVTQTPRYLIKTRGQQVTLSCSPISGHRSVSWYQQTPGQGLQFLFEYFSETQRNKGNFPGRFSGRQFSNSRSEMNVSTLELGDSALYLCASSLFSTGGDEQFFGPGTRLTVL.

The CDR3: CASKPPLSEQYF. The CDR3 DNA reads as TGTGCCAGCAAACCCCCCCTTAGCGAGCAGTACTTC. The J gene is TRBJ2-7, the V gene TRBV28, with D unresolved. This CDR3 comprises 12 residues. The germline V gene encodes CDR1 MDHEN and CDR2 SYDVKM. The V end was cut by 7 bases, the J end by 6 bases, with 13 bases between.

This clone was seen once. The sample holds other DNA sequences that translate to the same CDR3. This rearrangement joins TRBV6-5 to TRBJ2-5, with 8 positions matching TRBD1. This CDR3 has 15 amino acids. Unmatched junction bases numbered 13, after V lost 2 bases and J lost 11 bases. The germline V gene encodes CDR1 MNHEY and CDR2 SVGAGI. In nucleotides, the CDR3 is TGTGCCAGCAGTTACAGGGGAGACAGGGGTTATGAGCAGTACTTC. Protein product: CASSYRGDRGYEQYF.

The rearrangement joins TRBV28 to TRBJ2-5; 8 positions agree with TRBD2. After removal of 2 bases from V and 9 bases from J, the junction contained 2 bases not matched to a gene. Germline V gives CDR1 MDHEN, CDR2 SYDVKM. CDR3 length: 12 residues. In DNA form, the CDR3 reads TGTGCCAGCAGTTTAACGCGGGGGGCCCAGTACTTC. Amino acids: CASSLTRGAQYF.

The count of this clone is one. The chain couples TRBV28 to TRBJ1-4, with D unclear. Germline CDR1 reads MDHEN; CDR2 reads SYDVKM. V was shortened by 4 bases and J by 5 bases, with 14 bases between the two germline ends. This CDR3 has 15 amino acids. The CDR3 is CASSSGPRSNEKLFF. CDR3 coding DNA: TGTGCCAGCAGTTCAGGCCCGCGCTCGAATGAAAAACTGTTTTTT.

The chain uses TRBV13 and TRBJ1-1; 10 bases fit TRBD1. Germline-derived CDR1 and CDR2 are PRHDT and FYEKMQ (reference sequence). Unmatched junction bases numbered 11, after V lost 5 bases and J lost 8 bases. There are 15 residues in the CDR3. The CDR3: CASSLGTGVTREAFF. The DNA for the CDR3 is TGTGCCAGCAGCCTCGGGACAGGGGTTACACGGGAAGCTTTCTTT.

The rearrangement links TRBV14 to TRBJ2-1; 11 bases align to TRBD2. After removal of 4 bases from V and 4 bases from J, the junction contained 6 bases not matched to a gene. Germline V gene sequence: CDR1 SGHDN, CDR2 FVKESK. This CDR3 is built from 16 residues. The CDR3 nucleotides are TGTGCCAGCAGCCCCCTCCGACTAGCGGGATACAATGAGCAGTTCTTC. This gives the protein CASSPLRLAGYNEQFF.

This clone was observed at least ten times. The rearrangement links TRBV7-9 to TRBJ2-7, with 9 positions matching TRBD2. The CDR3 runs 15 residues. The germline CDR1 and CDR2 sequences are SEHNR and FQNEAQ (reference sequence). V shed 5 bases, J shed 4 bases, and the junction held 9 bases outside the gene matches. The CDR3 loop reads CASSIGSSGTYEQYF. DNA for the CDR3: TGTGCCAGCAGCATAGGGTCTAGCGGGACTTACGAGCAGTACTTC. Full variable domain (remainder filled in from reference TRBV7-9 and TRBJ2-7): DTGVSQNPRHKITKRGQNVTFRCDPISEHNRLYWYRQTLGQGPEFLTYFQNEAQLEKSRLLSDRFSAERPKGSFSTLEIQRTEQGDSAMYLCASSIGSSGTYEQYFGPGTRLTVT.

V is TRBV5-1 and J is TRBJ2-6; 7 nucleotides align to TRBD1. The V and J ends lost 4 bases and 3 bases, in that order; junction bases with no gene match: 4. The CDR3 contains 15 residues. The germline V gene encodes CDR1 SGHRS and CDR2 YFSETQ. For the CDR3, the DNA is TGCGCCAGCAGCAACCAGGGGGTTGGGGCCAACGTCCTGACTTTC. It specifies CASSNQGVGANVLTF.

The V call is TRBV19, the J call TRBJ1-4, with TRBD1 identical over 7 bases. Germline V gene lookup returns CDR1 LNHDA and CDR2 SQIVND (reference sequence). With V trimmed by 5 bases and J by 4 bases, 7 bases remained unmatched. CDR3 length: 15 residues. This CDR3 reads CASSPRRQGNEKLFF. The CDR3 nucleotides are TGTGCCAGTAGTCCGCGCCGACAGGGTAATGAAAAACTGTTTTTT.

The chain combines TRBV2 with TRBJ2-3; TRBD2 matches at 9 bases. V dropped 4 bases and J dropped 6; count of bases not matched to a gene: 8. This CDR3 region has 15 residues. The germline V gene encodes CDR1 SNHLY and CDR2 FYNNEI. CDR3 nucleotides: TGTGCCAGCAGTGGGCTAGCGGGGACGGGGGATACGCAGTATTTT. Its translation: CASSGLAGTGDTQYF.

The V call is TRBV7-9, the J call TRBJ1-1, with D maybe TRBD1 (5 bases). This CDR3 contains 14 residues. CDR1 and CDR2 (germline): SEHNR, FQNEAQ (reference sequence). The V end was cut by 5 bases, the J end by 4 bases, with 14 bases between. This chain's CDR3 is CASSQLGEVTEAFF. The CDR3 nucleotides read TGTGCCAGCAGCCAGCTAGGGGAGGTCACTGAAGCTTTCTTT.